This T cell receptor beta chain was retrieved from a study of blood T cells in healthy people across ages. This CDR3 has 10 residues. CDR1 is LNHNV and CDR2 is YYDKDF in the germline V gene (reference sequence). Trimming left V 8 bases short and J 7 bases short, with 5 bases between. Primers used in a second PCR of about 6 to 12 cycles were a sample-barcoded 5' primer and a J-beta primer mix. MiXCR, applied by TCRdb to the 5' RACE reads, yields one record per CDR3 protein. The sample carries around 800,000 distinct CDR3 sequences, about 59% recorded once. The sample taken for sequencing was blood. The receptor was isolated from a man under 40 in good health. The rearrangement joins TRBV15 to TRBJ1-4; D is ambiguous. The CDR3 region has the DNA TGTGCCACCGGATCTGAAAAACTGTTTTTT. Its translation: CATGSEKLFF.